Described below is a single T cell receptor beta chain sequence and its context. These data are taken from a study of blood T cell repertoires in COVID-19. Repertoires were generated with immunoSEQ multiplex PCR, while TCRdb's copy carries only in-frame clones and drops some. The sample records 200,000 to 250,000 clones, 70% to 90% being singletons. Sequencing input: peripheral blood. This TCR was recovered from a man younger than 30 with active or convalescent COVID-19.

Here the CDR3 reads CASSLAGTGNTIYF. The DNA for the CDR3 is TGTGCCAGCAGTTTAGCTGGCACTGGAAACACCATATATTTT. This sequence joins TRBV27 and TRBJ1-3; D is ambiguous. The CDR3 covers 14 residues. From germline, CDR1 is MNHEY and CDR2 SMNVEV (reference sequence). V shed 2 bases and J shed 2 bases, with 7 bases lying between them.